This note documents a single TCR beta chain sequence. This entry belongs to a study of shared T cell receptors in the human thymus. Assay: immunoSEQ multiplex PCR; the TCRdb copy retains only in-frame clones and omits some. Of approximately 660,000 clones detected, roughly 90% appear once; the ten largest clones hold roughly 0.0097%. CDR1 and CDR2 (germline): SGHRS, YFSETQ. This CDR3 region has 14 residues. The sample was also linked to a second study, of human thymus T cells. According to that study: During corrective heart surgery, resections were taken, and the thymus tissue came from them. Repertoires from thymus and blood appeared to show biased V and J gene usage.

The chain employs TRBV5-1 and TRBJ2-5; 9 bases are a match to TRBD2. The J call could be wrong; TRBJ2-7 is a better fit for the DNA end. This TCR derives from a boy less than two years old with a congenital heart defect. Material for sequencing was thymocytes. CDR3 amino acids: CASSLAGGGNEQYF. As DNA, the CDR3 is TGCGCCAGCAGCTTAGCGGGAGGAGGCAACGAGCAGTACTTC.